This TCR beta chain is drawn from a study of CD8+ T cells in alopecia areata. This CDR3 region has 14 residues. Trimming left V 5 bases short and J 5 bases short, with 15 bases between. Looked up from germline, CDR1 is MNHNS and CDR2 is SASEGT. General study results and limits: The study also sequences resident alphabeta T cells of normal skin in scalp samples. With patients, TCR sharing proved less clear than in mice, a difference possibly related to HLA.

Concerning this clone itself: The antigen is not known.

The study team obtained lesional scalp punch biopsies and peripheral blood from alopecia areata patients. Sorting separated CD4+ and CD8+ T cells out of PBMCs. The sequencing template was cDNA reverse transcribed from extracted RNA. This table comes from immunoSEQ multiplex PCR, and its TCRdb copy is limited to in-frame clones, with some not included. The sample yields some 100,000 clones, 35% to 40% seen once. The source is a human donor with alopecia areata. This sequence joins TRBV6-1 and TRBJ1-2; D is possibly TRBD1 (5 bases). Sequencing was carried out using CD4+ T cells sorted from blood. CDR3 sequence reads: CASSLGGGDYGYTF. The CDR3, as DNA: TGTGCCAGCAGTCTTGGCGGGGGGGATTATGGCTACACCTTC.